This T cell receptor beta chain originates from a study of quantifying T cell responses using KT2 cells. Whole-study context: RNA was reverse transcribed with TCR alpha and beta constant-region primers. The second PCR ran as a qPCR until a predetermined fluorescence threshold was reached.

Trimming left V 0 bases short and J 5 bases short, with 8 bases between. The CDR3 is 14 residues long. CDR1 is SGHTA, CDR2 FQGNSA, per germline. KT2, a clone with a known TCR, was spiked into unfractionated PBMC. Fixed numbers of PBMC received varying amounts of KT2 cells. The cDNA 3' end received a ligated oligonucleotide with a UMI. The first PCR ran approximately 4 cycles with an equimolar RC1.1 and RC1.2 beta primer mix. TCR alpha and beta chains were handled separately starting at the second PCR. Via MiXCR, TCRdb re-called the UMI-ligation and nested PCR reads, giving one row per CDR3 protein. The data show 45,000 to 65,000 distinct CDR3 sequences, with roughly 12% seen just once and under 10% held by the top ten.

Input material: PBMCs spiked with cells of the T cell clone KT2. The chain combines TRBV7-2 with TRBJ2-1; D possibly corresponds to TRBD2 (5 bases). The sequence was obtained from a human donor. CDR3 coding DNA: TGTGCCAGCAGCTTAGCGGGAGTAAACAATGAGCAGTTCTTC. This encodes CASSLAGVNNEQFF.